The rows below give T cell receptor beta chains drawn from one sample of a study of blood T cell repertoires in COVID-19. The method was immunoSEQ multiplex PCR; TCRdb's version includes in-frame clones alone and lacks a portion of them. Among 52,000 or so clones listed, about 80% were seen once. Specimen: peripheral blood. These receptors originate from a human donor in a cohort sampled during active COVID-19. Each CDR3 is given without its conserved first and last residue. The size field is filled for only some rows; it gives once, few, many or a size class.

abundance	v_gene	CDR3aa
once	TRBV6-5	ASTQGQQTNYGYT
.	TRBV14	ASSPSGGGSANVLT
.	TRBV3-1/TRBV3-2	ASSHRTGYGAETQY
.	TRBV3-1/TRBV3-2	ASQGDVLGSGYT
.	TRBV18	ASSPGLAGGNEQF
.	TRBV6-6	ASSYPGLAYEQY
.	TRBV5-1	ASSLGAGTEAF
.	TRBV7-9	ASSQAVNEQF
.	TRBV19	ASSFAGGRNTQY
.	TRBV27	ASSSRPQGSYEQY
.	TRBV11-2	ASSSTGMNTEAF
.	TRBV29-1	SVVFPSAYEQY
.	TRBV3-1/TRBV3-2	ASSQVSTGELF
once	TRBV5-1	ASSPGTGRDTQY
.	TRBV2	ASVRTEAF
once	TRBV5-8	ASSGGQGGTDTQY
.	TRBV19	ASSPGLGEYTQY
.	TRBV9	ASSASGRASWELF
.	TRBV11-2	ASSSRPGQPPYEQY
.	TRBV2	ASSVEETQY
few	TRBV7-2	ASSYGRRGVVEAF
.	TRBV7-9	ASSQAGAGGRFSEQY
.	TRBV3-1/TRBV3-2	ASHAPTGTQY
.	TRBV7-3	ASSLAGFSDTQY
.	TRBV3-1/TRBV3-2	ASSQDRQGQTQY
.	TRBV27	ASSPFRTDTQY
.	TRBV7-2	ASSLETDREQY
.	TRBV6-1	ASSEAQLTEAF
.	TRBV5-1	ASSWGHLNTEAF
.	TRBV15	ATSRGEGTEAF
once	TRBV10-3	AIRGTEGQETQY
once	TRBV21-1	ASSQATGENTEAF
.	TRBV12-3/TRBV12-4	ASSSQGMGEAF
.	TRBV19	ASSSRAGIGTDTQY
.	TRBV6-1	ASSDLTSGSSGTQY
.	TRBV7-3	ASSPTGGPGNEQF
.	TRBV7-2	ASSSDSFQPQH
few	TRBV29-1	SVEEPRDRGIGYT
.	TRBV3-1/TRBV3-2	ASSQEIPGSNYGYT
.	TRBV28	ATGTRGWYEQY
.	TRBV7-2	ASSLGSGTASYEQY
.	TRBV5-1	ASSLAGGFHEQY
once	TRBV6-2/TRBV6-3	ASSLGLNIGKLF
.	TRBV3-1/TRBV3-2	ASSQADRATGELF
.	TRBV5-6	ASSLGSGGIYEQY
once	TRBV28	ASSSSSYEQY
.	TRBV10-3	AITERSLDSGNTIY
.	TRBV7-2	ASSLAVFDGYT
.	TRBV7-8	ASSLVGQGTGELF